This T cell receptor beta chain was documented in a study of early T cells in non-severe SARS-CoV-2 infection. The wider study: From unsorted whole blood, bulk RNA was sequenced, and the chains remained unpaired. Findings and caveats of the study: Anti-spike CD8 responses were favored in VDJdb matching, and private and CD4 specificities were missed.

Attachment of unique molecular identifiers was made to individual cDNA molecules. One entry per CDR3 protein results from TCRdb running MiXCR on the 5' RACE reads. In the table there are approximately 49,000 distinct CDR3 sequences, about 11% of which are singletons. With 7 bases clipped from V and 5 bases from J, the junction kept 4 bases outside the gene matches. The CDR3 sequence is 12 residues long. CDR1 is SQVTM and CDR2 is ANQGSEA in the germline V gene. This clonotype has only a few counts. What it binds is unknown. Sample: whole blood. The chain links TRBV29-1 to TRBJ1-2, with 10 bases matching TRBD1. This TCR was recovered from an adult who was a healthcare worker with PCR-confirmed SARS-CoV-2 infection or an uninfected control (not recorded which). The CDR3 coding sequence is TGCAGCGCTCGGGACAGGGGATATGGCTACACCTTC. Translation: CSARDRGYGYTF.